Listed here are 27 T cell receptor beta chains from one sample, sequenced in a study of blood T cell repertoires in COVID-19. Produced via immunoSEQ multiplex PCR; TCRdb's table is partial and in-frame only. Of about 240,000 clones listed, around 86% were seen once; the top ten hold 6% to 9%. Material: peripheral blood. These receptor sequences come from a woman in her seventies with active or convalescent COVID-19.

The genes are TRBV19 and TRBJ1-1; D possibly corresponds to TRBD1 (5 bases). Deletions cut 5 bases from V and 3 bases from J, with 16 bases between. The CDR3 is 15 amino acids. CDR1 LNHDA and CDR2 SQIVND come from the germline V gene (reference sequence). CDR3 DNA sequence: TGTGCCAGTAGTCGGGGGGGGAATTTGGACACTGAAGCTTTCTTT. Amino acids: CASSRGGNLDTEAFF.

The chain has TRBV4-2 and TRBJ1-2; D possibly corresponds to TRBD1 (5 bases). Trimming took 8 bases from V and 4 from J, leaving 17 bases between them. CDR3 length equals 14 residues. The germline gives CDR1 LGHNA, CDR2 YNFKEQ. The CDR3, as DNA: TGTGCCAGCTCCCTACCAGGGTGGGTCTATGGCTACACCTTC. Protein product: CASSLPGWVYGYTF.

The chain uses TRBV3-1 (or the pseudogene TRBV3-2) and TRBJ2-7; D perhaps matches TRBD1 (6 bases). Trimming pared 4 bases from V and 7 bases from J, leaving 20 bases between. This CDR3 region has 15 residues. The germline V gene has CDR1 LGHDT and CDR2 YNNKEL (reference sequence). The CDR3 loop reads CASSLWGRQAKEQYF. The CDR3 DNA is TGTGCCAGCAGCCTCTGGGGGCGGCAGGCGAAAGAGCAGTACTTC.

The chain has TRBV2 and TRBJ2-3; a possible D gene is TRBD1 (6 bases). Trimming cost V 2 bases and J 8 bases, with 17 bases left between them. From germline, CDR1 is SNHLY and CDR2 FYNNEI. The CDR3 extends over 15 amino acids. The CDR3 protein is CASSESLAGALTQYF. The CDR3 DNA reads as TGTGCCAGCAGTGAAAGTCTGGCAGGGGCCCTTACGCAGTATTTT.

This clone has just one count. Distinct nucleotide sequences in the sample also encode this CDR3. The chain employs TRBV12-3 or TRBV12-4 and TRBJ1-1; D unresolved. The CDR3 covers 13 residues. V lost 2 bases to trimming and J lost 1 base, with 5 bases between them. The DNA for the CDR3 is TGTGCCAGCAGTTTATCGAGGAACACTGAAGCTTTCTTT. Its translation is CASSLSRNTEAFF.

V usage is TRBV5-4 and J usage is TRBJ2-1; D gene ambiguous. Germline V gives CDR1 SGHNT, CDR2 YYREEE (reference sequence). The CDR3 covers 14 residues. V shed 1 base and J shed 6 bases, with 11 bases lying between them. In DNA, the CDR3 is TGTGCCAGCAGCTTGCGGGTTCTTAGCAATGAGCAGTTCTTC. Protein: CASSLRVLSNEQFF.

This clone was observed once. This sequence joins TRBV5-1 and TRBJ2-5, with 9 bases identical to TRBD1. The germline gives CDR1 SGHRS, CDR2 YFSETQ. The CDR3 is 16 residues long. V lost 0 bases to trimming and J lost 1 base; unmatched junction nucleotides: 4. CDR3 nucleotide sequence: TGCGCCAGCAGCTTGGGGGGACAGGGTGGCCAAGAGACCCAGTACTTC. This translates into CASSLGGQGGQETQYF.

The rearrangement links TRBV11-2 to TRBJ2-7; D is perhaps TRBD1 (6 bases). Trimming removed 4 bases from V and 2 bases from J, with 18 bases in between. CDR3 length: 16 residues. Germline CDR1 and CDR2: SGHAT and FQNNGV. The CDR3, as DNA: TGTGCCAGCAGCTCCTACTCCAGGGCAGGGGCCTACGAGCAGTACTTC. Protein sequence: CASSSYSRAGAYEQYF.

The CDR3 loop reads CASSIRVQETQYF. Here the CDR3 DNA reads TGTGCCAGTAGTATCAGGGTCCAAGAGACCCAGTACTTC. The chain recombines TRBV19 with TRBJ2-5; maybe TRBD1 (5 bases). Looked up from germline, CDR1 is LNHDA and CDR2 is SQIVND (reference sequence). The CDR3 spans 13 residues. V shed 3 bases and J shed 1 base, with 6 bases lying between them. The full variable domain, in which reference TRBV19 and TRBJ2-5 provide the parts outside the CDR3, is DGGITQSPKYLFRKEGQNVTLSCEQNLNHDAMYWYRQDPGQGLRLIYYSQIVNDFQKGDIAEGYSVSREKKESFPLTVTSAQKNPTAFYLCASSIRVQETQYFGPGTRLLVL.

CDR3 in amino acids: CASSFRGRDRNYEQYF. The CDR3 coding sequence is TGTGCCAGCAGCTTTCGAGGCCGGGACAGGAACTACGAGCAGTACTTC. The chain employs TRBV7-2 and TRBJ2-7, with 8 bases lining up with TRBD1. The CDR3 has 16 amino acids. J was trimmed by 3 bases and V by 3 bases; bases with no gene match: 10. The germline CDR1 and CDR2 sequences are SGHTA and FQGNSA.

V and J are TRBV14 and TRBJ1-1, with 7 bases that match TRBD1. V lost 8 bases, J lost 0 bases, and 6 bases stayed unmatched. CDR3 size: 14 residues. CDR1 SGHDN and CDR2 FVKESK come from the germline V gene. CDR3 sequence (DNA): TGTGCCAGCCGACAGGGAGGCATGAACACTGAAGCTTTCTTT. Translating gives CASRQGGMNTEAFF.

The chain links TRBV5-6 to TRBJ2-3, with D maybe TRBD2 (6 bases). This CDR3 comprises 14 residues. In germline, CDR1 is SGHDT, CDR2 YYEEEE. V was shortened by 7 bases and J by 7 bases, with 19 bases between the two germline ends. The CDR3 DNA reads TGTGCCAGCTCTAAAGCGGGCCCGGTACATACGCAGTATTTT. Its protein is CASSKAGPVHTQYF.

This clone came up once. V gene TRBV24-1 combines with J gene TRBJ1-1; TRBD1 matches at 7 bases. Looked up from germline, CDR1 is KGHDR and CDR2 is SFDVKD. The trim removed 4 bases at V and 0 bases at J, leaving 4 bases unmatched. This CDR3 region has 15 residues. CDR3 residues: CATSDNRGLNTEAFF. The CDR3 nucleotides are TGTGCCACCAGTGACAACAGGGGTCTGAACACTGAAGCTTTCTTT.

The J gene is TRBJ1-4, the V gene TRBV28; 10 nucleotides align to TRBD1. After removal of 5 bases from V and 8 bases from J, the junction contained 8 bases not matched to a gene. Looked up from germline, CDR1 is MDHEN and CDR2 is SYDVKM. The CDR3 totals 15 residues. The CDR3 DNA follows: TGTGCCAGCAGTCTGGGGGACAGGGGAGGAGAAAAACTGTTTTTT. This codes for CASSLGDRGGEKLFF.

This chain uses TRBV11-2 with TRBJ2-3, with unresolved D. Germline lookup yields CDR1 SGHAT and CDR2 FQNNGV. V was cut by 8 bases and J by 6 bases, with 9 bases left in between. The CDR3 is 11 amino acids. In DNA form, the CDR3 reads TGTGCCAGCCGCCAGTGGGATACGCAGTATTTT. As protein: CASRQWDTQYF. Complete variable domain (other parts from reference TRBV11-2 and TRBJ2-3): EAGVAQSPRYKIIEKRQSVAFWCNPISGHATLYWYQQILGQGPKLLIQFQNNGVVDDSQLPKDRFSAERLKGVDSTLKIQPAKLEDSAVYLCASRQWDTQYFGPGTRLTVL.

V usage is TRBV5-1 and J usage is TRBJ2-2; TRBD1 might be the D (7 bases). Germline CDR1 SGHRS, CDR2 YFSETQ. This CDR3 spans 15 amino acids. Trimming took off 6 bases at V and 2 bases at J, with 14 bases between the two ends. In nucleotides, the CDR3 is TGCGCCAGCACCCCAGGGGGGAGTAACACCGGGGAGCTGTTTTTT. Protein sequence: CASTPGGSNTGELFF.

The V gene is TRBV6-2 or TRBV6-3, the J gene TRBJ1-2, with no clear D. Per the germline V gene, CDR1 is MNHEY and CDR2 is SVGEGT. V dropped 1 base and J dropped 8 bases, with 11 bases sitting between them. This CDR3 is 13 amino acids long. The CDR3 spells CASSYFLGGGYTF. The CDR3 bases are TGTGCCAGCAGTTACTTCCTCGGAGGAGGCTACACCTTC.

The chain uses TRBV5-1 and TRBJ1-1; 8 bases align to TRBD1. The CDR3 has 14 residues. Germline CDR1 is SGHRS and CDR2 is YFSETQ. V lost 7 bases, J lost 1 base, and 6 bases stayed unmatched. This CDR3 is CASWSGQANTEAFF. The CDR3 bases are TGCGCCAGCTGGTCGGGACAGGCGAACACTGAAGCTTTCTTT.

This rearrangement joins TRBV6-5 to TRBJ2-2; TRBD1 aligns across 7 bases. Per the germline V gene, CDR1 is MNHEY and CDR2 is SVGAGI. There are 15 residues in the CDR3. J gave up 4 bases and V 6 bases, and 8 bases lay outside the gene matches. The CDR3 loop reads CASSSDRARTGELFF. The CDR3 bases are TGTGCCAGCAGCTCAGACAGGGCTCGCACCGGGGAGCTGTTTTTT.

V gene TRBV6-2 or TRBV6-3 combines with J gene TRBJ1-5; 12 nucleotides match TRBD1. CDR1 and CDR2 (germline): MNHEY, SVGEGT. This CDR3 comprises 19 residues. Unmatched junction bases numbered 16, after V lost 4 bases and J lost 6 bases. The CDR3 DNA reads TGTGCCAGCAGTTCCATCACCGGGACAGGGGGCGCGAGGACTCAGCCCCAGCATTTT. Protein sequence: CASSSITGTGGARTQPQHF.

The chain joins TRBV6-5 to TRBJ1-6; maybe TRBD1 (5 bases). The germline V gene has CDR1 MNHEY and CDR2 SVGAGI. This CDR3 comprises 13 residues. Trimming left V 6 bases short and J 7 bases short, with 10 bases between. CDR3 nucleotides: TGTGCCAGCAGGCGGACACAGAATTCACCCCTCCACTTT. Protein: CASRRTQNSPLHF.

The chain is built from TRBV7-8 and TRBJ1-2; 8 bases match TRBD1. CDR1 is SGHVS, CDR2 FQNEAQ, per germline. The CDR3 loop spans 15 amino acids. V was clipped by 3 bases and J by 7 bases; unmatched bases: 10. The CDR3 spells CASSFDDRGSGGYTF. The CDR3 nucleotides are TGTGCCAGCAGCTTCGATGACAGGGGAAGTGGTGGCTACACCTTC.

V is TRBV9 and J is TRBJ1-5, with D possibly matching TRBD1 (5 bases). Germline V lookup: CDR1 SGDLS, CDR2 YYNGEE. The CDR3 contains 15 residues. The V end was cut by 0 bases, the J end by 7 bases, with 14 bases between. The DNA for the CDR3 is TGTGCCAGCAGCGTAGGAGACGGAGGGGACCAGCCCCAGCATTTT. Amino acids: CASSVGDGGDQPQHF.

The rearrangement uses TRBV4-3 and TRBJ1-1, with 7 bases fitting TRBD1. J gave up 11 bases and V 1 base, and 13 bases lay outside the gene matches. This CDR3 has 15 residues. Germline CDR1 reads LGHNA; CDR2 reads YSLEER. CDR3 protein: CASSQGGDRKGNAFF. The CDR3 coding sequence is TGCGCCAGCAGCCAAGGCGGGGACAGAAAAGGAAACGCTTTCTTT.

The chain carries TRBV12-3 or TRBV12-4 and TRBJ1-2; D is undetermined. This CDR3 comprises 13 residues. The V end lost 1 base, the J end lost 8 bases, and 11 bases lay between the germline ends. The CDR3 protein is CASSLGGIYGYTF. The CDR3, as DNA: TGTGCCAGCAGTTTAGGAGGGATCTACGGCTACACCTTC.

The V gene is TRBV6-5, the J gene TRBJ2-7; possibly TRBD2 for D (5 bases). CDR3 length: 15 residues. The V and J ends lost 2 bases and 4 bases respectively, with 15 bases between them. The germline V gene has CDR1 MNHEY and CDR2 SVGAGI. This CDR3 is CASSYGVWEMYEQYF. DNA of the CDR3: TGTGCCAGCAGTTACGGTGTCTGGGAGATGTACGAGCAGTACTTC.

V is TRBV5-5 and J is TRBJ1-5; 8 bases map to TRBD1. Unmatched junction bases numbered 9, after V lost 5 bases and J lost 5 bases. The germline gives CDR1 SGHKS, CDR2 YYEKEE (reference sequence). The CDR3 runs 15 residues. The CDR3 region has the DNA TGTGCCAGCAGTCTGTCAGGGGGCGGTGATCAGCCCCAGCATTTT. Protein sequence: CASSLSGGGDQPQHF.